A selection of T cell receptor beta chains follows, all from one sample in a study of T cell repertoires in cytomegalovirus infection. TCRdb re-derived calls from the reads in MiXCR, one entry per CDR3 protein. The sample shows about 250,000 distinct CDR3 sequences, over 15% of them seen only once. Sequences were obtained from CD8+ T cells from PBMCs. The receptors were gathered from a human donor in good health (CMV status not recorded). Some clones in this sample may be carry-over from other donors' samples. Both conserved end residues are part of each CDR3. D genes are given only for firm matches. Clone size, where shown, is once, few, many, or a class for clones that have expanded.

CDR3 length: 13; V gene: TRBV27; D gene: -; J gene: TRBJ2-1; clone size: -; CDR3 DNA: TGTGCCAGCAGTTTCGCCGGGGTGGATGAGCAGTTCTTC; CDR3 protein: CASSFAGVDEQFF
CDR3 length: 14; V gene: TRBV9; D gene: -; J gene: TRBJ2-5; clone size: few; CDR3 DNA: TGTGCCAGCAGCGTAGGAGCCCTTGGAGAGACCCAGTACTTC; CDR3 protein: CASSVGALGETQYF
CDR3 length: 14; V gene: TRBV7-2; D gene: -; J gene: TRBJ2-4; clone size: many; CDR3 DNA: TGTGCCAGCAGCTTACCGGGTGGAGAAAACATTCAGTACTTC; CDR3 protein: CASSLPGGENIQYF
CDR3 length: 18; V gene: TRBV7-2; D gene: TRBD2; J gene: TRBJ2-7; clone size: many; CDR3 DNA: TGTGCCAGCAGCTTACCCAGAGGGACTAGCGGAACATCCTACGAGCAGTACTTC; CDR3 protein: CASSLPRGTSGTSYEQYF
CDR3 length: 14; V gene: TRBV27; D gene: TRBD1; J gene: TRBJ1-1; clone size: -; CDR3 DNA: TGTGCCAGCAGCTCGCGACAGGGAGACACTGAAGCTTTCTTT; CDR3 protein: CASSSRQGDTEAFF
CDR3 length: 20; V gene: TRBV6-5; D gene: TRBD1; J gene: TRBJ1-2; clone size: -; CDR3 DNA: TGTGCCAGCAGTTACTACACCCTGTCACCAACACAGGGGTCTTCCTATGGCTACACCTTC; CDR3 protein: CASSYYTLSPTQGSSYGYTF
CDR3 length: 16; V gene: TRBV7-4; D gene: TRBD1; J gene: TRBJ2-5; clone size: -; CDR3 DNA: TGTGCCAGCAGCGGAACAGGGGGAAGTCAGGAAGAGACCCAGTACTTC; CDR3 protein: CASSGTGGSQEETQYF
CDR3 length: 14; V gene: TRBV7-9; D gene: TRBD1; J gene: TRBJ2-5; clone size: many; CDR3 DNA: TGTGCCAGCAGGTCCGGGACAGACCAAGAGACCCAGTACTTC; CDR3 protein: CASRSGTDQETQYF
CDR3 length: 15; V gene: TRBV6-2/TRBV6-3; D gene: -; J gene: TRBJ2-3; clone size: few; CDR3 DNA: TGTGCCAGCAGTTACGTCGCGGAAGTTGGAGATACGCAGTATTTT; CDR3 protein: CASSYVAEVGDTQYF
CDR3 length: 15; V gene: TRBV6-2/TRBV6-3; D gene: -; J gene: TRBJ2-6; clone size: -; CDR3 DNA: TGTGCCAGCAGTTACTTAGCCACCGGGGCCAACGTCCTGACTTTC; CDR3 protein: CASSYLATGANVLTF
CDR3 length: 15; V gene: TRBV7-3; D gene: TRBD1; J gene: TRBJ2-7; clone size: -; CDR3 DNA: TGTGCCAGCAGCCGGGACAGGCTGCCGAGTTACGAGCAGTACTTC; CDR3 protein: CASSRDRLPSYEQYF
CDR3 length: 15; V gene: TRBV2; D gene: TRBD1; J gene: TRBJ1-2; clone size: -; CDR3 DNA: TGTGCCAGCAGACCGACAGGGGCTGAAAACTATGGCTACACCTTC; CDR3 protein: CASRPTGAENYGYTF
CDR3 length: 17; V gene: TRBV11-2; D gene: -; J gene: TRBJ2-7; clone size: many; CDR3 DNA: TGTGCCAGCAGTCTAGGCAGGGCAGAATATCGCCCATACGAGCAGTACTTC; CDR3 protein: CASSLGRAEYRPYEQYF
CDR3 length: 15; V gene: TRBV6-6; D gene: TRBD2; J gene: TRBJ2-1; clone size: few; CDR3 DNA: TGTGCCAGCAGTTACACGGGGGGGTCCTACAATGAGCAGTTCTTC; CDR3 protein: CASSYTGGSYNEQFF
CDR3 length: 15; V gene: TRBV12-3/TRBV12-4; D gene: TRBD1; J gene: TRBJ1-4; clone size: medium-sized; CDR3 DNA: TGTGCCAGCAAGCCGACAGGGGATGTGGATGAAAAACTGTTTTTT; CDR3 protein: CASKPTGDVDEKLFF
CDR3 length: 15; V gene: TRBV4-1; D gene: -; J gene: TRBJ2-5; clone size: many; CDR3 DNA: TGCGCCAGCAGCCAAGATCATGAAGGATGGGAGACCCAGTACTTC; CDR3 protein: CASSQDHEGWETQYF
CDR3 length: 13; V gene: TRBV6-2/TRBV6-3; D gene: TRBD1; J gene: TRBJ1-2; clone size: few; CDR3 DNA: TGTGCCAGCAGTCCAGGGGGCGCTTATGGCTACACCTTC; CDR3 protein: CASSPGGAYGYTF
CDR3 length: 15; V gene: TRBV12-3/TRBV12-4; D gene: TRBD1; J gene: TRBJ2-7; clone size: -; CDR3 DNA: TGTGCCAGCAGTTTTTGGCAGGGGGCTATCTACGAGCAGTACTTC; CDR3 protein: CASSFWQGAIYEQYF
CDR3 length: 14; V gene: TRBV5-1; D gene: -; J gene: TRBJ2-5; clone size: -; CDR3 DNA: TGCGCCAGCAGGATCTTACAGGGCCAAGAGACCCAGTACTTC; CDR3 protein: CASRILQGQETQYF
CDR3 length: 15; V gene: TRBV7-2; D gene: -; J gene: TRBJ1-4; clone size: many; CDR3 DNA: TGTGCCAGCGCGATAGCTTTTGGGGGGACCGAAAAACTGTTTTTT; CDR3 protein: CASAIAFGGTEKLFF
CDR3 length: 15; V gene: TRBV7-8; D gene: TRBD1; J gene: TRBJ1-1; clone size: many; CDR3 DNA: TGTGCCAGCAGCTTAGAGGCAGGGGGAATCACTGAAGCTTTCTTT; CDR3 protein: CASSLEAGGITEAFF
CDR3 length: 15; V gene: TRBV15; D gene: TRBD1; J gene: TRBJ2-5; clone size: few; CDR3 DNA: TGTGCCACCAGCAGGGGGACAGGGGGTGTGGAGACCCAGTACTTC; CDR3 protein: CATSRGTGGVETQYF
CDR3 length: 16; V gene: TRBV11-2; D gene: -; J gene: TRBJ2-5; clone size: many; CDR3 DNA: TGTGCCAGCAGCCCCGGAGGTTTGGGGCGGGAAGAGACCCAGTACTTC; CDR3 protein: CASSPGGLGREETQYF
CDR3 length: 13; V gene: TRBV6-2/TRBV6-3; D gene: -; J gene: TRBJ1-2; clone size: -; CDR3 DNA: TGTGCCAGCAGTTACGGGACCCTCTATGGCTACACCTTC; CDR3 protein: CASSYGTLYGYTF
CDR3 length: 14; V gene: TRBV5-1; D gene: -; J gene: TRBJ2-1; clone size: -; CDR3 DNA: TGCGCCAGCGCTTTCGCGGGGAACGGTAATGAGCAGTTCTTC; CDR3 protein: CASAFAGNGNEQFF
CDR3 length: 15; V gene: TRBV4-1; D gene: -; J gene: TRBJ1-5; clone size: -; CDR3 DNA: TGCGCCAGCAGCCAAGTACCAGATAGCAATCAGCCCCAGCATTTT; CDR3 protein: CASSQVPDSNQPQHF
CDR3 length: 14; V gene: TRBV7-9; D gene: -; J gene: TRBJ1-3; clone size: few; CDR3 DNA: TGTGCCAGCAGCTCAGGGATAGCTGGAAACACCATATATTTT; CDR3 protein: CASSSGIAGNTIYF
CDR3 length: 14; V gene: TRBV4-1; D gene: -; J gene: TRBJ1-1; clone size: many; CDR3 DNA: TGCGCCAGCAGCCAAGTGGGGGTGGACACTGAAGCTTTCTTT; CDR3 protein: CASSQVGVDTEAFF
CDR3 length: 16; V gene: TRBV7-2; D gene: TRBD1; J gene: TRBJ1-6; clone size: many; CDR3 DNA: TGTGCCAGCAGCTCAGAGACAGGGTGGAGATATTCACCCCTCCACTTT; CDR3 protein: CASSSETGWRYSPLHF
CDR3 length: 15; V gene: TRBV9; D gene: -; J gene: TRBJ2-2; clone size: once; CDR3 DNA: TGTGCCAGCAGCCTCGGCAACCTGAACACCGGGGAGCTGTTTTTT; CDR3 protein: CASSLGNLNTGELFF
CDR3 length: 16; V gene: TRBV7-6; D gene: TRBD1; J gene: TRBJ1-4; clone size: many; CDR3 DNA: TGTGCCAGCAGCACTAGTGGGGCAGGGGGCAACGAAAAACTGTTTTTT; CDR3 protein: CASSTSGAGGNEKLFF
CDR3 length: 14; V gene: TRBV6-5; D gene: -; J gene: TRBJ1-1; clone size: -; CDR3 DNA: TGTGCCAGCAGTTACTCAGGTTCGGTCACTGAAGCTTTCTTT; CDR3 protein: CASSYSGSVTEAFF
CDR3 length: 14; V gene: TRBV7-2; D gene: TRBD1; J gene: TRBJ2-7; clone size: many; CDR3 DNA: TGTGCCAGCAGCCTAACAGGGGGGAATTACGAGCAGTACTTC; CDR3 protein: CASSLTGGNYEQYF
CDR3 length: 15; V gene: TRBV6-2/TRBV6-3; D gene: -; J gene: TRBJ2-7; clone size: many; CDR3 DNA: TGTGCCAGCAGTTCTCTGCGCTACAGAATCTACGAGCAGTACTTC; CDR3 protein: CASSSLRYRIYEQYF
CDR3 length: 14; V gene: TRBV4-1; D gene: -; J gene: TRBJ1-2; clone size: -; CDR3 DNA: TGCGCCAGCAGCCAGAGCCGGGATAACTATGGCTACACCTTC; CDR3 protein: CASSQSRDNYGYTF
CDR3 length: 15; V gene: TRBV9; D gene: TRBD1; J gene: TRBJ1-2; clone size: few; CDR3 DNA: TGTGCCAGCACCCTAGACAGGACAGGGTACAATGGCTACACCTTC; CDR3 protein: CASTLDRTGYNGYTF
CDR3 length: 15; V gene: TRBV20-1; D gene: TRBD2; J gene: TRBJ2-1; clone size: -; CDR3 DNA: TGCAGTGCTAGAGATGAGCCGGGGGGGCTCAATGAGCAGTTCTTC; CDR3 protein: CSARDEPGGLNEQFF
CDR3 length: 14; V gene: TRBV28; D gene: -; J gene: TRBJ1-5; clone size: few; CDR3 DNA: TGTGCCAGCAGTCTTGGGACACGGAATCAGCCCCAGCATTTT; CDR3 protein: CASSLGTRNQPQHF
CDR3 length: 17; V gene: TRBV7-2; D gene: -; J gene: TRBJ2-7; clone size: many; CDR3 DNA: TGTGCCAGCAGCTTGTCAGTAGGGGGGGGATTCCCCTACGAGCAGTACTTC; CDR3 protein: CASSLSVGGGFPYEQYF
CDR3 length: 16; V gene: TRBV28; D gene: -; J gene: TRBJ2-3; clone size: few; CDR3 DNA: TGTGCCAGCAGTTTCTTACCCCAGTACGGCACAGATACGCAGTATTTT; CDR3 protein: CASSFLPQYGTDTQYF
CDR3 length: 14; V gene: TRBV20-1; D gene: TRBD2; J gene: TRBJ2-7; clone size: -; CDR3 DNA: TGCAGTGCTAGTAACCGGGAGGATTCCTACGAGCAGTACTTC; CDR3 protein: CSASNREDSYEQYF
CDR3 length: 15; V gene: TRBV7-6; D gene: -; J gene: TRBJ2-7; clone size: -; CDR3 DNA: TGTGCCAGCAGTCGACCGGAGGGGGAACCCTACGAGCAGTACTTC; CDR3 protein: CASSRPEGEPYEQYF
CDR3 length: 12; V gene: TRBV5-4; D gene: -; J gene: TRBJ2-1; clone size: -; CDR3 DNA: TGTGCCAGCAGCTCCCCAGCCAATGAGCAGTTCTTC; CDR3 protein: CASSSPANEQFF
CDR3 length: 15; V gene: TRBV6-5; D gene: -; J gene: TRBJ2-5; clone size: -; CDR3 DNA: TGTGCCAGCAGCTCAACCTACATCCCGGCGGGGACCCAGTACTTC; CDR3 protein: CASSSTYIPAGTQYF
CDR3 length: 17; V gene: TRBV5-6; D gene: TRBD1; J gene: TRBJ2-2; clone size: few; CDR3 DNA: TGTGCCAGCAGCCCCGGGACAGCAGCGATAATCACCGGGGAGCTGTTTTTT; CDR3 protein: CASSPGTAAIITGELFF
CDR3 length: 16; V gene: TRBV20-1; D gene: -; J gene: TRBJ2-7; clone size: -; CDR3 DNA: TGCAGTGCTAGAGCCCCCGTCCTGGAAGCAGGGCCCGAGCAGTACTTC; CDR3 protein: CSARAPVLEAGPEQYF
CDR3 length: 14; V gene: TRBV19; D gene: -; J gene: TRBJ2-1; clone size: many; CDR3 DNA: TGTGCCAGTAGTGGGCAGGGATTAACCGGTGAGCAGTTCTTC; CDR3 protein: CASSGQGLTGEQFF
CDR3 length: 14; V gene: TRBV29-1; D gene: TRBD1; J gene: TRBJ2-1; clone size: many; CDR3 DNA: TGCAGCGTTAGAGGACAGGGACGGGTCGATGAGCAGTTCTTC; CDR3 protein: CSVRGQGRVDEQFF
CDR3 length: 17; V gene: TRBV6-6; D gene: TRBD1; J gene: TRBJ1-1; clone size: many; CDR3 DNA: TGTGCCAGCAGTTACTCGCAGAACAGGGGCCCGAAGACTGAAGCTTTCTTT; CDR3 protein: CASSYSQNRGPKTEAFF
CDR3 length: 14; V gene: TRBV9; D gene: TRBD1; J gene: TRBJ1-2; clone size: -; CDR3 DNA: TGTGCCAGCAGCCGGACAGGGGCCGGCTATGGCTACACCTTC; CDR3 protein: CASSRTGAGYGYTF
CDR3 length: 15; V gene: TRBV7-9; D gene: TRBD1; J gene: TRBJ2-2; clone size: many; CDR3 DNA: TGTGCCAGCAACCTGCTGGACAGGTCGTCCGGGGAGCTGTTTTTT; CDR3 protein: CASNLLDRSSGELFF
CDR3 length: 11; V gene: TRBV27; D gene: -; J gene: TRBJ1-1; clone size: many; CDR3 DNA: TGTGCCAGCAGCCTGCAGGGGGAAGCTTTCTTT; CDR3 protein: CASSLQGEAFF
CDR3 length: 15; V gene: TRBV12-3/TRBV12-4; D gene: -; J gene: TRBJ1-2; clone size: many; CDR3 DNA: TGTGCCAGCAGTTTTAAGTTCGATCGGTCCTATGGCTACACCTTC; CDR3 protein: CASSFKFDRSYGYTF
CDR3 length: 16; V gene: TRBV4-2; D gene: -; J gene: TRBJ1-1; clone size: many; CDR3 DNA: TGTGCCAGCAGCCACAACCGGCAAGGGGGGAACACTGAAGCTTTCTTT; CDR3 protein: CASSHNRQGGNTEAFF
CDR3 length: 13; V gene: TRBV19; D gene: -; J gene: TRBJ1-1; clone size: many; CDR3 DNA: TGTGCCAGTAGTAACGGCGAGAACACTGAAGCTTTCTTT; CDR3 protein: CASSNGENTEAFF
CDR3 length: 15; V gene: TRBV4-1; D gene: TRBD1; J gene: TRBJ1-3; clone size: few; CDR3 DNA: TGCGCCAGCAGCCTGCCAGGGGGCCCTGGAAACACCATATATTTT; CDR3 protein: CASSLPGGPGNTIYF